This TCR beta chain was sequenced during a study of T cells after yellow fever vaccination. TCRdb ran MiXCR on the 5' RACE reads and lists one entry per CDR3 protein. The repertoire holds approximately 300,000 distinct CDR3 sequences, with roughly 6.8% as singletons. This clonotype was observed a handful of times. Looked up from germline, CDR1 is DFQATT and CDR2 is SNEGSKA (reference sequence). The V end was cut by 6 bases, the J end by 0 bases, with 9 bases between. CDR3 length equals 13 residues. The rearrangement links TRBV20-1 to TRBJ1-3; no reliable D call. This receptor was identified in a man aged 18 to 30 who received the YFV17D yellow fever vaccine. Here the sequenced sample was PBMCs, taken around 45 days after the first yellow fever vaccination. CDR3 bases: TGCAGTGCCCTCGGGAGCTCTGGAAACACCATATATTTT. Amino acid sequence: CSALGSSGNTIYF.